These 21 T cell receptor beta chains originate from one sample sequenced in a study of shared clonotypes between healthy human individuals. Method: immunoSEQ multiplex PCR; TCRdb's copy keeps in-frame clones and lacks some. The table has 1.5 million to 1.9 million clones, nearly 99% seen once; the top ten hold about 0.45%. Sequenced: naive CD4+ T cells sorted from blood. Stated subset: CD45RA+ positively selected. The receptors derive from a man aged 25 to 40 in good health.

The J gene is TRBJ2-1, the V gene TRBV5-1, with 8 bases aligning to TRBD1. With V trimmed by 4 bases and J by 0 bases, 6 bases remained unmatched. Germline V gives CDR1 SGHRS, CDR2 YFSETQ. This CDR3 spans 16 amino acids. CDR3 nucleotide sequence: TGCGCCAGCAGCAACCCAACAGGGGGCTCCTACAATGAGCAGTTCTTC. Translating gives CASSNPTGGSYNEQFF.

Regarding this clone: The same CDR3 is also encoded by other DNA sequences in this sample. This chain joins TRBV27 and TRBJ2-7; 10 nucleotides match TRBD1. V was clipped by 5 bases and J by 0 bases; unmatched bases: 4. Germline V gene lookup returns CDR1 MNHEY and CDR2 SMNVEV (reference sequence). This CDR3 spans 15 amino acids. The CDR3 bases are TGTGCCAGCAGTCCTCGGGACAGGGGCTCCTACGAGCAGTACTTC. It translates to CASSPRDRGSYEQYF.

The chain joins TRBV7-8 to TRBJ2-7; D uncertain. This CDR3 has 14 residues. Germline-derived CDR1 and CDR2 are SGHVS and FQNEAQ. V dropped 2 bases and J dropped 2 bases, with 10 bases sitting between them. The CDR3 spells CASSLYQAPYEQYF. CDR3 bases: TGTGCCAGCAGCTTATATCAGGCCCCCTACGAGCAGTACTTC.

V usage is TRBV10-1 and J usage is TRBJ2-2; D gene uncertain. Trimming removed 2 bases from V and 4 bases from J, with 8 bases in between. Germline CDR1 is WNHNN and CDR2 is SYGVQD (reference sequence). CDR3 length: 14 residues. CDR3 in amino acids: CASSEVLSTGELFF. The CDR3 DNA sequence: TGCGCCAGCAGTGAGGTGCTGTCCACCGGGGAGCTGTTTTTT.

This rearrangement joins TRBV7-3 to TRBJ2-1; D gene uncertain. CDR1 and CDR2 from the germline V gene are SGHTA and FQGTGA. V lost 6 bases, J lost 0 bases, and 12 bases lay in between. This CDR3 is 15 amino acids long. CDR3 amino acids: CASSIDLTSYNEQFF. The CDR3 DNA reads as TGTGCCAGCAGTATAGACCTAACCTCCTACAATGAGCAGTTCTTC.

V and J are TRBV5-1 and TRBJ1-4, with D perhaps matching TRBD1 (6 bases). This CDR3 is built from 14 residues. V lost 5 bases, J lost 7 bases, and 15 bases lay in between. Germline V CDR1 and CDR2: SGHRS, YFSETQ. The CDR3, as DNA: TGCGCCAGCAGGTGGGGGCAGGACGGTGAAAAACTGTTTTTT. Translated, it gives CASRWGQDGEKLFF.

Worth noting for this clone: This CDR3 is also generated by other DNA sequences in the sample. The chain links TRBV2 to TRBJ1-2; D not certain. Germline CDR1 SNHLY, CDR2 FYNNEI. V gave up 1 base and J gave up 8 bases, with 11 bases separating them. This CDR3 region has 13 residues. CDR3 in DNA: TGTGCCAGCAGTGAAGGTGGATTCTACGGCTACACCTTC. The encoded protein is CASSEGGFYGYTF.

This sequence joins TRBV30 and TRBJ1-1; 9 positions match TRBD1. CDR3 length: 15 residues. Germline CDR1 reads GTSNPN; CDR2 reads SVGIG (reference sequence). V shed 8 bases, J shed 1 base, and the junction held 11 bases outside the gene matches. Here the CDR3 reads CARRLKQGANTEAFF. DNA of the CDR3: TGTGCCCGACGACTGAAACAGGGGGCGAACACTGAAGCTTTCTTT.

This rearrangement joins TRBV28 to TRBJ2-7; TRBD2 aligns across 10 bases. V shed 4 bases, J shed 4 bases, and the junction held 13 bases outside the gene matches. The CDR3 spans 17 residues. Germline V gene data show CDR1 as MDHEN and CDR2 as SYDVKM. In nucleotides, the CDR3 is TGTGCCAGCAGTTCGGGCGGAATAGCGGGAGGAAGGTACGAGCAGTACTTC. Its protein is CASSSGGIAGGRYEQYF.

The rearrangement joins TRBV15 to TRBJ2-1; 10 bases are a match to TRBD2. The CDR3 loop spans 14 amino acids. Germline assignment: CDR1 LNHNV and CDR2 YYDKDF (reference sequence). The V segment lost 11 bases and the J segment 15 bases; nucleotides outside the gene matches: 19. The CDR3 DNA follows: TGTGCCTCGCGTTCCCAGCGGGAGGGCTTAAATCCGTTCTTC. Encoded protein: CASRSQREGLNPFF.

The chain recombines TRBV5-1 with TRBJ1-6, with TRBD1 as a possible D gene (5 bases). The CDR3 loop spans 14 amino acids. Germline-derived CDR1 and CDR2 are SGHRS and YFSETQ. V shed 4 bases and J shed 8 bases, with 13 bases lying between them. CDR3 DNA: TGCGCCAGCAGCACAGAGGGGACGCATTCACCCCTCCACTTT. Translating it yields CASSTEGTHSPLHF.

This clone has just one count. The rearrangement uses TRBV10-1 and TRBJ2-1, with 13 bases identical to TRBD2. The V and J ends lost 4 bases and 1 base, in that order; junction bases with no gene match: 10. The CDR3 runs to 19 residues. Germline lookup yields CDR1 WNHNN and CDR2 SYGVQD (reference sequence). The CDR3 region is CASSGVTSGRETSYNEQFF. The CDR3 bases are TGCGCCAGCAGTGGAGTTACTAGCGGGAGGGAAACTTCCTACAATGAGCAGTTCTTC.

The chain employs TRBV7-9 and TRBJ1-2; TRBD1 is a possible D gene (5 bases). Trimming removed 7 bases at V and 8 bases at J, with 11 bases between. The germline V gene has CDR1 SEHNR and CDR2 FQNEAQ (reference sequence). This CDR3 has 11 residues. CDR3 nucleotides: TGTGCCAGCACCCGAGAGGGGGGCTACACCTTC. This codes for CASTREGGYTF.

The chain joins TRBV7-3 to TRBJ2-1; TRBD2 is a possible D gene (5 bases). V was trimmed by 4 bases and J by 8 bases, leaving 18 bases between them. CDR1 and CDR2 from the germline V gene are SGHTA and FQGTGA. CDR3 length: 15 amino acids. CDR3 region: CASSSRRTTIDEQFF. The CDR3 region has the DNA TGTGCCAGCAGCTCCCGGAGGACCACTATCGATGAGCAGTTCTTC. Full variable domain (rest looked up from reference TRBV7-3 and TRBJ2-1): GAGVSQTPSNKVTEKGKYVELRCDPISGHTALYWYRQSLGQGPEFLIYFQGTGAADDSGLPNDRFFAVRPEGSVSTLKIQRTERGDSAVYLCASSSRRTTIDEQFFGPGTRLTVL.

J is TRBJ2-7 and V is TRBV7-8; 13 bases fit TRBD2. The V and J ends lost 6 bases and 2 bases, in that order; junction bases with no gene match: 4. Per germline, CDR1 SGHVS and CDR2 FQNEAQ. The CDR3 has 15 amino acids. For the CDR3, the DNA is TGTGCCAGCAGGCGGACTAGCGGGAGTGCCTACGAGCAGTACTTC. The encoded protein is CASRRTSGSAYEQYF.

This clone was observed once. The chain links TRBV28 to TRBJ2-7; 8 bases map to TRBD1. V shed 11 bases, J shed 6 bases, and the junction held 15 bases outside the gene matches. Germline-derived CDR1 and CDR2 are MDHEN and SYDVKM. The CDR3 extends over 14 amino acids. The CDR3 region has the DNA TGTGCCTCCACTCCCGGGACAGGCCAATTCGAGCAGTACTTC. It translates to CASTPGTGQFEQYF.

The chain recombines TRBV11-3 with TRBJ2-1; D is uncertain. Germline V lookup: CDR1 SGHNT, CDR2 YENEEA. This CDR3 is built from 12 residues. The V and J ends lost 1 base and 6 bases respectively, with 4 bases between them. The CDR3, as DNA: TGTGCCAGCAGCTTAGGCTTCAATGAGCAGTTCTTC. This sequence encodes CASSLGFNEQFF.

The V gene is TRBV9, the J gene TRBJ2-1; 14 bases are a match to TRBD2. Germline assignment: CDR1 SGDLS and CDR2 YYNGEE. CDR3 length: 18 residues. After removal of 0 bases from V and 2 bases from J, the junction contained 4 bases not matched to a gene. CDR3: CASSVETSGRAPYNEQFF. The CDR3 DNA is TGTGCCAGCAGCGTAGAGACTAGCGGGAGGGCCCCCTACAATGAGCAGTTCTTC.

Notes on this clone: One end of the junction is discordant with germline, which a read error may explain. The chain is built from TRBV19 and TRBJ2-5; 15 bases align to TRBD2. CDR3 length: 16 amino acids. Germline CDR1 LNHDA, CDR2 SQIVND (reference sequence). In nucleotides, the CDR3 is TGTGCCAGTAGTTTAGATGGGACTAGCGGGAGGCAGACCCAGTACTTC. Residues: CASSLDGTSGRQTQYF.

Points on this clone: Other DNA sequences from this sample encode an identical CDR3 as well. CDR3 residues: CASSVDGRSYEQYF. The CDR3 bases are TGTGCCAGCAGCGTAGACGGGAGGAGCTACGAGCAGTACTTC. The V call is TRBV9, the J call TRBJ2-7, with TRBD2 matching 7 bases. Trimming at V came to 0 bases and at J to 3 bases, leaving 3 bases not matched to a gene. This CDR3 spans 14 amino acids. Germline assignment: CDR1 SGDLS and CDR2 YYNGEE.

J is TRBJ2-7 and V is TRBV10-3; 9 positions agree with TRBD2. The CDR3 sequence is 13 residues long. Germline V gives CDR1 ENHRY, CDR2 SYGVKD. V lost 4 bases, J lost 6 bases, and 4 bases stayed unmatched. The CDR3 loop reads CAISVQREVEQYF. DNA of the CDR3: TGTGCCATCAGTGTTCAGCGGGAGGTCGAGCAGTACTTC.